This entry is about one T cell receptor (beta chain). No antigen is known for it. There are no base qualities to consult, and no much larger clone falls within one base. Collaborating institutions collected whole blood in K2EDTA tubes following their own protocols. Collaborator samples were shipped for TCRbeta analysis as frozen whole blood, isolated PBMCs, or DNA extracted from either sample type. This sample is part of a study of blood T cell repertoires in COVID-19 (dated by TCRdb to 2019 to 2021). At the level of the whole study: Samples covering the acute and convalescent phases of COVID-19 were provided by collaborators in the United States, Italy and Spain. A freely available public database, intended as a resource for researchers studying the immune response to SARS-CoV-2, is where the repertoires were released. Sample metadata almost always included a de-identified subject ID, COVID-19 status, age in years and sex. Where available, HLA class I and class II types were taken from metadata supplied by the sample provider and were not determined by assay-based typing. Deeply sampled blood TCRbeta repertoires from subjects exposed to, actively infected with, or recovered from COVID-19 were included in the dataset. The samples were drawn from the first 160 participants of the ongoing ImmuneRACE study and from some 1,300 subjects provided by 6 global collaborators. The prospective study material was composed of cDNA or gDNA derived from T cells, B-cell-depleted T cells, or PBMCs.

TCRbeta CDR3 regions were amplified from genomic DNA using the immunoSEQ Assay, a bias-controlled multiplex PCR. The paper's data handling went like this. The number of nucleated cells in each sample was estimated from the amplification of reference gene primers within the assay. Sequence reads were collapsed and filtered to measure the absolute abundance of every unique TCRbeta CDR3 rearrangement. For each sample, productive Simpson clonality was calculated by taking the square root of Simpson's diversity index across productive rearrangements. In its TCRdb copy, this immuneACCESS table keeps in-frame sequences only and misses some clones. Where compared with another copy, unresolved V genes explain less than half of these, and the others have no known cause. D and trimming were read from the DNA, whereas the V and J calls and clone size are those reported in that table. The sample table holds roughly 200,000 clones, of which about 76% were seen once. Roughly 7.8% of the sample belongs to the ten largest clones.

Results the study describes overall, beyond this receptor: The quantity of clinical and demographic metadata differed by source and by participant and was supplied without curation.

CDR1 MNHNS and CDR2 SASEGT are derived from the germline V gene. V and J are trimmed by 1 base and 8 bases, and the gene matches miss 5 bases of the junction. Taken from cysteine to phenylalanine, the CDR3 has 14 residues. Only CDR3 DNA remains: 42 bases, in frame from the first base. This TCR came from a woman in her 50s with active or convalescent COVID-19. The chain was built from TRBV6-1 and TRBJ2-3; TRBD2 matches 8 bases in the middle. Sequenced sample: peripheral blood. This receptor has the CDR3 CASSEVLAGTTQYF. The nucleotides are TGTGCCAGCAGTGAAGTTTTAGCGGGGACTACGCAGTATTTT.